This paragraph covers one T cell receptor beta chain sequence. CD8+CD57+ cell expansion had been shown by flow cytometry in patients chosen for sequencing. The sample comes from a study of CD8+CD57+ T cells in acquired aplastic anemia. At the level of the study: Sorted CD4+ and CD8+ cells gave an average of approximately 3 ug of DNA.

V was pared by 5 bases and J by 8 bases, with 6 bases between. Germline V gene lookup returns CDR1 MNHNY and CDR2 SVGAGI (reference sequence). The CDR3 totals 10 residues. Profiles of TCR beta VDJ and CDR3 were generated from a genomic DNA template. TCRdb reprocessed the reads via MiXCR and lists one record per CDR3 protein. In the table there are roughly 220,000 distinct CDR3 sequences, 65% of which are singletons. This rearrangement joins TRBV6-6 to TRBJ1-1; no reliable D call. Sequencing was carried out using sorted CD4+, CD8+, or CD8+CD57+ T cells (not recorded which) from PBMCs. The source is a human donor with aplastic anemia. The DNA of the CDR3 is TGTGCCAGCAGTAAGCTAGAAGCTTTCTTT. Protein product: CASSKLEAFF.